The 8 T cell receptor beta chains below all came from one sample that was sequenced in a study of early T cells in non-severe SARS-CoV-2 infection (dated by TCRdb to the early 2020s). Library construction relied on 5' RACE. Sequencing took place on a NextSeq 500. TCRdb itself trimmed the public reads at Q25 with fastp, ran MiXCR and retained productive beta chains. A single entry per CDR3 protein holds the most common genes and DNA from its merged rows. Here the sample has approximately 44,000 distinct CDR3 sequences; over 9% occur a single time. The ten largest account for roughly a sixth of the sample. The sample taken for sequencing was whole blood. Source of these receptors: an adult who was a healthcare worker with PCR-confirmed SARS-CoV-2 infection or an uninfected control (not recorded which).

J is TRBJ2-1 and V is TRBV5-1, with a weak D call TRBD2 (6 bases). V gave up 3 bases and J gave up 5 bases, with 15 bases separating them. The CDR3 contains 15 residues. Germline loops: CDR1 SGHRS, CDR2 YFSETQ. The CDR3 here is CASSSDPGTHNEQFF. DNA of the CDR3: TGCGCCAGCAGCTCGGATCCCGGGACTCACAATGAGCAGTTCTTC. The complete variable domain, with remaining parts taken from reference TRBV5-1 and TRBJ2-1, reads KAGVTQTPRYLIKTRGQQVTLSCSPISGHRSVSWYQQTPGQGLQFLFEYFSETQRNKGNFPGRFSGRQFSNSRSEMNVSTLELGDSALYLCASSSDPGTHNEQFFGPGTRLTVL.

In its sample, this clonotype was seen many times. As DNA, the CDR3 is TGTGCCAGCAGCTACCCGACAAAGTCAGAGACCCAGTACTTC. Residues: CASSYPTKSETQYF. The chain recombines TRBV7-2 with TRBJ2-5; D not certain. The CDR3 length is 14 residues. From germline, CDR1 is SGHTA and CDR2 FQGNSA. V lost 4 bases, J lost 4 bases, and 13 bases lay in between.

This clonotype was seen more than once but under ten times. The chain has TRBV27 and TRBJ2-7, with TRBD1 identical over 8 bases. There are 13 residues in the CDR3. After removal of 3 bases from V and 6 bases from J, the junction contained 4 bases not matched to a gene. In germline, CDR1 is MNHEY, CDR2 SMNVEV (reference sequence). The CDR3 nucleotides are TGTGCCAGCAGTTTGGACAGGGCCTCCGAGCAGTACTTC. It translates to CASSLDRASEQYF.

This clonotype showed up just a few times. The gene calls are TRBV19 and TRBJ2-3; the match to TRBD1 covers 8 bases. Trimming took 3 bases from V and 3 from J; bases not matched to a gene: 8. The CDR3 covers 16 residues. Germline assignment: CDR1 LNHDA and CDR2 SQIVND (reference sequence). The CDR3 bases are TGTGCCAGTAGTATCTTGGGAACAGGGGGGACAGATACGCAGTATTTT. Residues: CASSILGTGGTDTQYF.

The chain recombines TRBV5-1 with TRBJ1-6, with 9 bases fitting TRBD1. This CDR3 spans 15 amino acids. Germline V gives CDR1 SGHRS, CDR2 YFSETQ. After removal of 0 bases from V and 10 bases from J, the junction contained 5 bases not matched to a gene. This CDR3 reads CASSLDGQGQSPLHF. CDR3 nucleotide sequence: TGCGCCAGCAGCTTGGACGGACAGGGGCAATCACCCCTCCACTTT.

The chain recombines TRBV3-1 with TRBJ2-1; D not resolved. Trimming removed 3 bases from V and 0 bases from J, with 12 bases in between. This CDR3 contains 16 residues. The germline gives CDR1 LGHDT, CDR2 YNNKEL (reference sequence). CDR3 in DNA: TGTGCCAGCAGCCATAATACTCAAAGCTCCTACAATGAGCAGTTCTTC. This encodes CASSHNTQSSYNEQFF.

The CDR3 region has the DNA TGTGCCAGCAGTTACCAAGGCGGGATACTGGAAAACATTCAGTACTTC. Protein: CASSYQGGILENIQYF. This rearrangement joins TRBV28 to TRBJ2-4, with D perhaps matching TRBD2 (6 bases). Germline lookup yields CDR1 MDHEN and CDR2 SYDVKM. CDR3 size: 16 residues. V dropped 4 bases and J dropped 5 bases, with 18 bases sitting between them.

This clonotype occurred many times. The J gene is TRBJ2-7, the V gene TRBV6-5; TRBD2 agrees at 9 bases. The CDR3 is made up of 12 amino acids. Unmatched junction bases numbered 7, after V lost 5 bases and J lost 11 bases. CDR1 and CDR2 from the germline V gene are MNHEY and SVGAGI. As DNA, the CDR3 is TGTGCCAGCAGTCTAGCGGGGAGGCGGAAGTACTTC. As protein: CASSLAGRRKYF.